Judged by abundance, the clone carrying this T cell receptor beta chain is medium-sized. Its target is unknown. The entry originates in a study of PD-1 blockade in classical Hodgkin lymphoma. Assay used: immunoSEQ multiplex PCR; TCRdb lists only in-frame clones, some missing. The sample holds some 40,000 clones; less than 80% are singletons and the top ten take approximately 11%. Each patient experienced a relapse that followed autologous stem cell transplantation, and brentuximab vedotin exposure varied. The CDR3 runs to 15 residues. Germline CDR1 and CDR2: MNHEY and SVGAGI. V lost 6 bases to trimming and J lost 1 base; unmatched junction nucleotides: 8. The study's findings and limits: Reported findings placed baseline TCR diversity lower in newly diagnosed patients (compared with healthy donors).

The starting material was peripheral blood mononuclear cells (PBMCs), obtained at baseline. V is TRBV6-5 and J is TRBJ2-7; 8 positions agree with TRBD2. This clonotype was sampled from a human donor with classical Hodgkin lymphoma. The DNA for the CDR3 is TGTGCCAGCAGCCCCTATCCGGGAGGGTCCTACGAGCAGTACTTC. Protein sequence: CASSPYPGGSYEQYF.